A selection of T cell receptor beta chains follows, all from one sample in a study of shared clonotypes between healthy human individuals. The method was immunoSEQ multiplex PCR; TCRdb's version includes in-frame clones alone and lacks a portion of them. The sample includes approximately 500,000 clones, 90% to 96% of them seen just once. Sequences were obtained from naive CD4+ T cells sorted from blood. These receptors all come from a woman in her 30s in good health. CDR3s include the opening cysteine and the closing phenylalanine or tryptophan. D genes are given only for firm matches.

j_call: TRBJ1-5; d_call: TRBD1; v_call: TRBV5-4; cdr3_nt: TGTGCCAGCAGCCCAGGACAGGGGGCTGGACAGCCCCAGCATTTT; cdr3_aa: CASSPGQGAGQPQHF
j_call: TRBJ1-1; d_call: -; v_call: TRBV6-5; cdr3_nt: TGTGCCAGCAGTTACTTTCCGGGGGGCAACACTGAAGCTTTCTTT; cdr3_aa: CASSYFPGGNTEAFF
j_call: TRBJ1-3; d_call: -; v_call: TRBV6-5; cdr3_nt: TGTGCCAGCAGAAGAGACTCTGGAAACACCATATATTTT; cdr3_aa: CASRRDSGNTIYF
j_call: TRBJ1-4; d_call: TRBD1; v_call: TRBV7-9; cdr3_nt: TGTGCCAGCACCAGGACAGGGACTAATGAAAAACTGTTTTTT; cdr3_aa: CASTRTGTNEKLFF
j_call: TRBJ2-1; d_call: TRBD2; v_call: TRBV9; cdr3_nt: TGTGCCAGCAGCCCGGGACTAGCAGGTGAGCAGTTCTTC; cdr3_aa: CASSPGLAGEQFF
j_call: TRBJ2-2; d_call: -; v_call: TRBV27; cdr3_nt: TGTGCCAGCAGTACTCGTACACGACAGCGCCCCGGGGAGCTGTTTTTT; cdr3_aa: CASSTRTRQRPGELFF
j_call: TRBJ2-1; d_call: -; v_call: TRBV7-2; cdr3_nt: TGTGCCAGCAGCTTAGCTGGGTTCTCCTACAATGAGCAGTTCTTC; cdr3_aa: CASSLAGFSYNEQFF
j_call: TRBJ1-1; d_call: TRBD1; v_call: TRBV18; cdr3_nt: TGTGCCAGCTCACAGGGGGCGCAAACTGAAGCTTTCTTT; cdr3_aa: CASSQGAQTEAFF
j_call: TRBJ2-7; d_call: -; v_call: TRBV5-6; cdr3_nt: TGTGCCAGCCAGCTGGGAAACGGCCCCTACGAGCAGTACTTC; cdr3_aa: CASQLGNGPYEQYF
j_call: TRBJ2-1; d_call: TRBD2; v_call: TRBV9; cdr3_nt: TGTGCCAGCAGCGCCCGGACTAGCGGGACCTACAATGAGCAGTTCTTC; cdr3_aa: CASSARTSGTYNEQFF
j_call: TRBJ2-2; d_call: -; v_call: TRBV18; cdr3_nt: TGTGCCAGCTCGAGGGACTGGGCGAGAAACACCGGGGAGCTGTTTTTT; cdr3_aa: CASSRDWARNTGELFF
j_call: TRBJ2-7; d_call: TRBD1; v_call: TRBV28; cdr3_nt: TGTGCCAGCAGTTCCTCTCGACAGGGCTACGAGCAGTACTTC; cdr3_aa: CASSSSRQGYEQYF
j_call: TRBJ2-1; d_call: -; v_call: TRBV29-1; cdr3_nt: TGCAGCGTTGGTCAGGGGAATTTCAATGAGCAGTTCTTC; cdr3_aa: CSVGQGNFNEQFF
j_call: TRBJ2-7; d_call: -; v_call: TRBV28; cdr3_nt: TGTGCCAGCAGTTTATACCCCCACGAGCAGTACTTC; cdr3_aa: CASSLYPHEQYF
j_call: TRBJ1-1; d_call: -; v_call: TRBV15; cdr3_nt: TGTGCCACCAGCAGGGACCCGGGCACTGAAGCTTTCTTT; cdr3_aa: CATSRDPGTEAFF
j_call: TRBJ2-5; d_call: -; v_call: TRBV11-1; cdr3_nt: TGTGCCAGCAGCTTAGGAGGGGAAGAGACCCAGTACTTC; cdr3_aa: CASSLGGEETQYF
j_call: TRBJ2-1; d_call: TRBD2; v_call: TRBV23-1; cdr3_nt: TGCGCCAGCAGTCGCCCAGGGACTAGCGGGAGTAGGAATGAGCAGTTCTTC; cdr3_aa: CASSRPGTSGSRNEQFF
j_call: TRBJ1-1; d_call: -; v_call: TRBV11-2; cdr3_nt: TGTGCCAGCAGCCCCCATCAGGGGACTGAAGCTTTCTTT; cdr3_aa: CASSPHQGTEAFF